Sequencing of this TCR beta chain was carried out in a study of T cell responses to AZD1222 COVID-19 vaccine. Study findings and constraints: There were repertoire samples only from the period after the peak T cell response. Spike regions recognized by vaccine-associated CD4 TCRs spanned the protein, led by 160-218 and 743-854. AZD1222 recipients seropositive at baseline numbered only six or seven.

Turning to this clone: As yet, its antigen is unknown.

The assay was immunoSEQ multiplex PCR, and TCRdb's table has in-frame clones only and misses some. Of 140,000 or so clones listed, 92% are singletons. From germline, CDR1 is SGDLS and CDR2 YYNGEE. Trimming took 4 bases from V and 8 from J, leaving 15 bases between them. The CDR3 runs 14 residues. The TCR originated in an adult in good health. The rearrangement joins TRBV9 to TRBJ1-4, with D perhaps matching TRBD1 (5 bases). The sequencing used peripheral blood, collected on day 0 of AZD1222 vaccination. CDR3 sequence: CASSPRLDNEKLFF. The DNA of the CDR3 is TGTGCCAGCAGCCCCCGCTTGGACAACGAAAAACTGTTTTTT.